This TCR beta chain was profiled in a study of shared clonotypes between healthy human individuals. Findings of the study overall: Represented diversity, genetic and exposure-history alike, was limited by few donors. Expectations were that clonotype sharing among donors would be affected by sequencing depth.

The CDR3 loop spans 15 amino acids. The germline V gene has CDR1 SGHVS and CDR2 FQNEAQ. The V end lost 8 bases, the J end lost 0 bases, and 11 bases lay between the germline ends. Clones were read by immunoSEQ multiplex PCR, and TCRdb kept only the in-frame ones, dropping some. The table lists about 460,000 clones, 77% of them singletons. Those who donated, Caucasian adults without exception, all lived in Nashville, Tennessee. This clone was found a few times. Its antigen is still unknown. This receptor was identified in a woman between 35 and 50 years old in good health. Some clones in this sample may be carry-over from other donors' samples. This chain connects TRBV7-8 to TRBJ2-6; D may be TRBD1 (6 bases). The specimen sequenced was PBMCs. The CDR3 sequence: CASSGQFSGANVLTF. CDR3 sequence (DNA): TGTGCCAGCTCCGGACAGTTCTCTGGGGCCAACGTCCTGACTTTC.